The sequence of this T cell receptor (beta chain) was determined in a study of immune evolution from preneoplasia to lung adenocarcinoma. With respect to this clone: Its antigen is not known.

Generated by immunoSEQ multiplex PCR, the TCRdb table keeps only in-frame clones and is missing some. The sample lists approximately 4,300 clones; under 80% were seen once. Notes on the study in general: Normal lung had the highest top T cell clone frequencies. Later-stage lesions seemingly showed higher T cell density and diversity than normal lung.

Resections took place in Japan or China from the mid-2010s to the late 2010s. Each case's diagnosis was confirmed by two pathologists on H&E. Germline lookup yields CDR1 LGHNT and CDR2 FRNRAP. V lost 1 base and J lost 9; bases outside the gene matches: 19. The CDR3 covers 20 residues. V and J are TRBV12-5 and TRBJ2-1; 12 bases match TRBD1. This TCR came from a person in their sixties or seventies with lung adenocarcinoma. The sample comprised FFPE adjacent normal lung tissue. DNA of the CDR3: TGTGCTAGTGGTTTGGAACGATCGGGACAGGGGGCTAGCGGGTCAGGTGAGCAGTTCTTC. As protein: CASGLERSGQGASGSGEQFF. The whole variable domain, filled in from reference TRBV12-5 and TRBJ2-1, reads DARVTQTPRHKVTEMGQEVTMRCQPILGHNTVFWYRQTMMQGLELLAYFRNRAPLDDSGMPKDRFSAEMPDATLATLKIQPSEPRDSAVYFCASGLERSGQGASGSGEQFFGPGTRLTVL.